This is a list of T cell receptor beta chains from one sample in a study of human T cells and chemical hapten exposure. TCRdb processed the RACE reads anew with MiXCR; each CDR3 protein has one entry. The repertoire holds around 380,000 distinct CDR3 sequences, 4% to 5.5% seen once, with approximately 2.3% in the top ten. The sequencing here drew on whole blood, taken in connection with sensitization to the hapten diphenylcyclopropenone (DPC). These TCRs come from a woman aged 45-59 years with alopecia areata. Some clones in this sample may be carry-over from other donors' samples. The CDR3 runs from the conserved cysteine through the conserved F or W. The order of the fields is J gene, D gene, V gene, clone size, CDR3 protein, CDR3 DNA. A D gene is named only where the DNA matches it firmly. Clone sizes are given selectively: once, few, many, or a class where the clone is expanded.

J: TRBJ2-2; D: .; V: TRBV30; size: many; CDR3: CAWSDGGELFF; DNA: TGTGCCTGGAGTGATGGTGGGGAGCTGTTTTTT
J: TRBJ1-1; D: .; V: TRBV5-1; size: many; CDR3: CASSLAVTNTEAFF; DNA: TGCGCCAGCAGCTTGGCCGTGACGAACACTGAAGCTTTCTTT
J: TRBJ1-2; D: .; V: TRBV5-1; size: many; CDR3: CASSLVEGYGYTF; DNA: TGCGCCAGCAGCCTGGTGGAGGGCTATGGCTACACCTTC
J: TRBJ1-6; D: .; V: TRBV20-1; size: many; CDR3: CSARPGGGVGSPLHF; DNA: TGCAGTGCTAGACCCGGGGGGGGAGTTGGGTCACCCCTCCACTTT
J: TRBJ2-5; D: .; V: TRBV6-5; size: many; CDR3: CASSSTGTKETQYF; DNA: TGTGCCAGCAGTTCCACCGGGACCAAAGAGACCCAGTACTTC
J: TRBJ1-2; D: .; V: TRBV13; size: many; CDR3: CASSLGEGSYGYTF; DNA: TGTGCCAGCAGCTTAGGCGAGGGAAGCTATGGCTACACCTTC
J: TRBJ2-7; D: TRBD2; V: TRBV20-1; size: many; CDR3: CSAPKVGGLASYEQYF; DNA: TGCAGTGCTCCTAAAGTCGGGGGACTAGCCTCCTACGAGCAGTACTTC
J: TRBJ1-1; D: .; V: TRBV5-1; size: many; CDR3: CASSLVQGRFTEAFF; DNA: TGCGCCAGCAGCTTGGTGCAGGGGAGGTTCACTGAAGCTTTCTTT
J: TRBJ2-7; D: TRBD2; V: TRBV7-2; size: .; CDR3: CASSLGTSGYYEQYF; DNA: TGTGCCAGCAGCTTAGGGACTAGCGGTTACTACGAGCAGTACTTC
J: TRBJ2-3; D: .; V: TRBV4-1; size: many; CDR3: CASLGAGRDTDTQYF; DNA: TGCGCCAGCCTAGGAGCGGGTCGGGACACAGATACGCAGTATTTT
J: TRBJ2-7; D: .; V: TRBV5-1; size: many; CDR3: CASRAGSYEQYF; DNA: TGCGCCAGCAGGGCAGGGTCCTACGAGCAGTACTTC
J: TRBJ1-2; D: .; V: TRBV12-3/TRBV12-4; size: many; CDR3: CASRPTGNYGYTF; DNA: TGTGCCAGCAGGCCAACAGGGAACTATGGCTACACCTTC
J: TRBJ2-1; D: .; V: TRBV9; size: .; CDR3: CASSVEGTRYNEQFF; DNA: TGTGCCAGCAGCGTAGAGGGGACCCGCTACAATGAGCAGTTCTTC
J: TRBJ1-6; D: .; V: TRBV9; size: few; CDR3: CASSVGQGTHSPLHF; DNA: TGTGCCAGCAGCGTAGGGCAGGGCACCCATTCACCCCTCCACTTT
J: TRBJ1-1; D: .; V: TRBV2; size: many; CDR3: CASTNSGNTEAFF; DNA: TGTGCCAGCACCAACTCAGGGAACACTGAAGCTTTCTTT
J: TRBJ2-5; D: .; V: TRBV5-1; size: many; CDR3: CASSWQRLEGQETQYF; DNA: TGCGCCAGCAGCTGGCAACGACTAGAGGGCCAAGAGACCCAGTACTTC
J: TRBJ1-4; D: .; V: TRBV5-6; size: many; CDR3: CASSLRAAEKLFF; DNA: TGTGCCAGCAGCTTGCGGGCGGCTGAAAAACTGTTTTTT
J: TRBJ1-6; D: .; V: TRBV14; size: many; CDR3: CASSLNAGSPLHF; DNA: TGTGCCAGCAGTCTCAACGCCGGGTCACCCCTCCACTTT
J: TRBJ2-5; D: .; V: TRBV28; size: .; CDR3: CASSLVLKGTQYF; DNA: TGTGCCAGCAGTCTCGTCTTAAAAGGGACCCAGTACTTC